This T cell receptor (beta chain) was retrieved from a study of shared clonotypes between healthy human individuals. General observations from the study: Clonotypes which were not shared had lower generation probabilities than clonotypes that all four donors shared.

It was CD45RO-negative cells, positively selected for CCR7, that made up naive CD8 cells, with terminally differentiated effector memory CD45RA+ cells excluded. Participating donors were healthy, HIV-negative adults free of recent acute infections or vaccinations. All the donors were Caucasian adults who lived in Nashville, Tennessee. To note about this clone: The antigen is undetermined.

Trimming cost V 4 bases and J 9 bases, with 15 bases left between them. Germline lookup yields CDR1 SGHAT and CDR2 FQNNGV. The CDR3 is 14 amino acids. It was across several immunoSEQ plates that each subset's genomic DNA was evenly split. TCRdb's table, derived via immunoSEQ multiplex PCR, lists solely in-frame clones and lacks some. Among about 820,000 clones listed, 80% to 95% were seen once. The chain is built from TRBV11-2 and TRBJ2-2; tentative D call: TRBD2 (6 bases). The specimen sequenced was naive CD8+ T cells sorted from blood. This receptor was obtained from a man aged 25-45 years in good health. Here the CDR3 reads CASSSWDSPWELFF. The CDR3 nucleotides are TGTGCCAGCAGCTCATGGGACTCACCTTGGGAGCTGTTTTTT.